These 25 T cell receptor beta chains originate from one sample sequenced in a study of blood T cell repertoires in COVID-19. Generated by immunoSEQ multiplex PCR, the TCRdb table keeps only in-frame clones and is missing some. The table records some 230,000 clones, just under 85% of them present only once. The sample consisted of PBMCs or T cells enriched from blood (not recorded which). The receptors derive from a woman aged 40 to 50 with acute COVID-19.

The V and J genes are TRBV9 and TRBJ1-6; 7 nucleotides line up with TRBD1. The ends lost 3 bases at V and 6 bases at J; junction bases unmatched: 3. Germline CDR1 is SGDLS and CDR2 is YYNGEE. The CDR3 totals 14 residues. CDR3 amino acids: CASSAGQINSPLHF. Written as DNA, the CDR3 is TGTGCCAGCAGCGCGGGACAGATTAATTCACCCCTCCACTTT.

CDR3 amino acids: CASSSPSQGYETQYF. For the CDR3, the DNA is TGTGCCAGCAGTTCCCCCAGTCAGGGTTATGAGACCCAGTACTTC. This chain links TRBV6-2 or TRBV6-3 with TRBJ2-5, with D possibly TRBD1 on 5 matching bases. CDR1 MNHEY and CDR2 SVGEGT come from the germline V gene. The V end lost 4 bases, the J end lost 5 bases, and 17 bases lay between the germline ends. This CDR3 contains 15 residues.

The chain carries TRBV27 and TRBJ1-1, with a tentative D call TRBD1 (5 bases). Germline V CDR1 and CDR2: MNHEY, SMNVEV (reference sequence). The CDR3 consists of 16 residues. The V and J ends lost 3 bases and 3 bases respectively, with 17 bases between them. The CDR3 nucleotides are TGTGCCAGCAGTTTGTCGTTGGGCAGGGTTTACACTGAAGCTTTCTTT. Translated, it gives CASSLSLGRVYTEAFF.

The rearrangement uses TRBV7-2 and TRBJ2-1; 9 bases align to TRBD2. Germline V gene data show CDR1 as SGHTA and CDR2 as FQGNSA. The CDR3 contains 15 residues. V lost 3 bases to trimming and J lost 8 bases; unmatched junction nucleotides: 8. This CDR3 reads CASSLTSGQIDEQFF. In nucleotides, the CDR3 is TGTGCCAGCAGCTTGACTAGCGGTCAAATAGATGAGCAGTTCTTC.

The chain uses TRBV28 and TRBJ2-3; 8 bases agree with TRBD1. Losses at the gene ends were 6 bases for V and 2 bases for J; bases not matched to a gene: 10. Germline CDR1 reads MDHEN; CDR2 reads SYDVKM. This CDR3 spans 16 amino acids. The CDR3 sequence is CASSLQGAGLTDTQYF. Here the CDR3 DNA reads TGTGCCAGCAGCCTTCAGGGGGCGGGACTCACAGATACGCAGTATTTT.

The table lists this clone with a count of one. V is TRBV5-4 and J is TRBJ2-1; TRBD2 agrees at 8 bases. Losses at the gene ends were 4 bases for V and 0 bases for J; bases not matched to a gene: 0. The CDR3 loop spans 14 amino acids. Per the germline V gene, CDR1 is SGHNT and CDR2 is YYREEE (reference sequence). CDR3: CASSGTSSYNEQFF. CDR3 nucleotide sequence: TGTGCCAGCAGCGGGACTAGCTCCTACAATGAGCAGTTCTTC.

This clone was seen once. V and J are TRBV5-6 and TRBJ2-1; a possible D gene is TRBD2 (5 bases). The CDR3 has 17 residues. The V and J ends lost 1 base and 6 bases respectively, with 20 bases between them. Germline lookup yields CDR1 SGHDT and CDR2 YYEEEE. The chain's CDR3 is CASSLSTLALNSNEQFF. The CDR3 DNA reads TGTGCCAGCAGCTTGTCGACCCTAGCTCTTAACTCCAATGAGCAGTTCTTC.

This chain links TRBV7-2 with TRBJ2-5, with TRBD2 matching over 13 bases. CDR3 size: 17 residues. Germline values: CDR1 SGHTA, CDR2 FQGNSA. V gave up 5 bases and J gave up 1 base; unmatched junction bases: 7. Written as DNA, the CDR3 is TGTGCCAGCAGCCCCAGACTAGCGGGGGGCCTCCAAGAGACCCAGTACTTC. This encodes CASSPRLAGGLQETQYF.

The gene calls are TRBV7-3 and TRBJ2-2; D unclear. The CDR3 is made up of 14 amino acids. V was clipped by 1 base and J by 5 bases, with 8 bases between them. Per the germline V gene, CDR1 is SGHTA and CDR2 is FQGTGA. CDR3 protein: CASSLKYLTGELFF. The CDR3 DNA reads as TGTGCCAGCAGCTTAAAGTACTTGACCGGGGAGCTGTTTTTT.

The CDR3, as DNA: TGTGCCAGCAGCCAAGATCGGGGAACTAATGAAAAACTGTTTTTT. Translation: CASSQDRGTNEKLFF. The rearrangement links TRBV14 to TRBJ1-4, with D unresolved. Trimming shortened V by 0 bases and J by 1 base, and 6 bases separated the two germline ends. Germline loops: CDR1 SGHDN, CDR2 FVKESK. The CDR3 has 15 residues. Variable domain in full (rest from reference TRBV14 and TRBJ1-4): EAGVTQFPSHSVIEKGQTVTLRCDPISGHDNLYWYRRVMGKEIKFLLHFVKESKQDESGMPNNRFLAERTGGTYSTLKVQPAELEDSGVYFCASSQDRGTNEKLFFGSGTQLSVL.

This chain connects TRBV19 to TRBJ2-4; a weak D match, TRBD1 (6 bases). This CDR3 has 16 residues. Germline loops: CDR1 LNHDA, CDR2 SQIVND (reference sequence). Trimming took off 3 bases at V and 0 bases at J, with 12 bases between the two ends. The CDR3 coding sequence is TGTGCCAGTAGTATCAACAGGGAACTAGCCAAAAACATTCAGTACTTC. It encodes CASSINRELAKNIQYF.

V is TRBV27 and J is TRBJ1-2, with unresolved D. The CDR3 is made up of 16 amino acids. The germline CDR1 and CDR2 sequences are MNHEY and SMNVEV (reference sequence). The germline V and J ends were trimmed by 7 bases and 0 bases, with 18 bases remaining between them. The CDR3 loop is CASKSQALLPNYGYTF. In DNA, the CDR3 is TGTGCCAGCAAGAGCCAGGCCCTACTCCCTAACTATGGCTACACCTTC.

The V call is TRBV25-1, the J call TRBJ2-1, with TRBD1 as a possible D gene (6 bases). This CDR3 is built from 15 residues. Germline CDR1 is MGHDK and CDR2 is SYGVNS. Deletions cut 2 bases from V and 6 bases from J, with 14 bases between. Here the CDR3 reads CASSEPGVYGNEQFF. The DNA for the CDR3 is TGTGCCAGCAGTGAACCAGGGGTTTATGGCAATGAGCAGTTCTTC.

This chain links TRBV10-2 with TRBJ1-1, with D perhaps matching TRBD1 (6 bases). Between the trimmed V and J ends, which lost 6 bases and 1 base, there was a span of 6 bases. CDR3 length equals 12 residues. Looked up from germline, CDR1 is WSHSY and CDR2 is SAAADI. CDR3 coding DNA: TGCGCCAGCAGACAGGGGAACACTGAAGCTTTCTTT. Translation: CASRQGNTEAFF.

The chain joins TRBV3-1 (or the pseudogene TRBV3-2) to TRBJ1-3, with a tentative D call TRBD1 (5 bases). CDR1 is LGHDT and CDR2 is YNNKEL in the germline V gene (reference sequence). Trimming removed 0 bases at V and 4 bases at J, with 10 bases between. This CDR3 has 15 amino acids. CDR3 protein: CASSQDRASGNTIYF. For the CDR3, the DNA is TGTGCCAGCAGCCAAGACAGGGCGTCAGGAAACACCATATATTTT.

The chain is built from TRBV11-3 and TRBJ2-2, with D possibly TRBD2 on 6 matching bases. V was shortened by 2 bases and J by 5 bases, with 9 bases between the two germline ends. This CDR3 is 14 amino acids long. Looked up from germline, CDR1 is SGHNT and CDR2 is YENEEA. CDR3 sequence reads: CASSLTSGTGELFF. DNA of the CDR3: TGTGCCAGCAGCTTAACGAGCGGGACCGGGGAGCTGTTTTTT.

The chain is built from TRBV11-2 and TRBJ2-7, with 7 bases identical to TRBD1. CDR1 and CDR2 (germline): SGHAT, FQNNGV. This CDR3 comprises 12 residues. Unmatched junction bases numbered 4, after V lost 6 bases and J lost 5 bases. The CDR3 protein is CASRRQGDEQYF. In DNA form, the CDR3 reads TGTGCCAGCAGGAGGCAGGGGGACGAGCAGTACTTC.

This chain joins TRBV6-5 and TRBJ1-2; 9 bases align to TRBD1. This CDR3 is built from 16 residues. The V gene end was trimmed by 2 bases and the J gene end by 8 bases; junction bases not matched to a gene: 12. Per germline, CDR1 MNHEY and CDR2 SVGAGI. CDR3: CASSYLAKRTGDGYTF. The CDR3 bases are TGTGCCAGCAGTTACCTCGCCAAGCGGACAGGGGACGGCTACACCTTC.

The chain uses TRBV11-2 and TRBJ2-1, with 7 positions matching TRBD2. The V segment lost 5 bases and the J segment 9 bases; nucleotides outside the gene matches: 10. The CDR3 extends over 14 amino acids. Per the germline V gene, CDR1 is SGHAT and CDR2 is FQNNGV. CDR3 coding DNA: TGTGCCAGCAGCCTCAATCGACTAGCAGCTGAGCAGTTCTTC. Translated, it gives CASSLNRLAAEQFF.

The chain recombines TRBV20-1 with TRBJ1-5; 9 bases are shared with TRBD1. This CDR3 is built from 18 residues. Germline assignment: CDR1 DFQATT and CDR2 SNEGSKA (reference sequence). J gave up 0 bases and V 3 bases, and 12 bases lay outside the gene matches. CDR3 loop: CSASHTGGLKDSNQPQHF. The DNA for the CDR3 is TGCAGTGCTAGTCACACAGGGGGCTTAAAGGATAGCAATCAGCCCCAGCATTTT.

The chain carries TRBV18 and TRBJ1-2, with D unclear. The CDR3 extends over 15 amino acids. Germline CDR1 reads KGHSH; CDR2 reads LQKENI. The germline V and J ends were trimmed by 8 bases and 4 bases, with 20 bases remaining between them. CDR3 residues: CASTPRGNLAYGYTF. The CDR3 DNA sequence: TGTGCCAGCACCCCAAGAGGGAACCTCGCCTATGGCTACACCTTC.

The chain has TRBV19 and TRBJ2-1, with a tentative D call TRBD2 (7 bases). The germline V and J ends were trimmed by 5 bases and 0 bases, with 8 bases remaining between them. There are 14 residues in the CDR3. Per germline, CDR1 LNHDA and CDR2 SQIVND (reference sequence). The CDR3 region is CASSRGASYNEQFF. The CDR3 DNA reads as TGTGCCAGTAGTCGGGGGGCCTCCTACAATGAGCAGTTCTTC.

The V call is TRBV24-1, the J call TRBJ1-2; no clear D gene. V lost 4 bases and J 4 bases, leaving 9 bases between the germline ends. Germline lookup yields CDR1 KGHDR and CDR2 SFDVKD. The CDR3 has 13 residues. CDR3 residues: CATSDDTAYGYTF. CDR3 DNA: TGTGCCACCAGTGACGACACCGCCTATGGCTACACCTTC.

The gene calls are TRBV6-5 and TRBJ2-7; 8 bases map to TRBD1. Germline CDR1 and CDR2: MNHEY and SVGAGI. V gave up 6 bases and J gave up 6 bases; unmatched junction bases: 10. This CDR3 spans 14 amino acids. The CDR3 sequence: CASSLIQGAGEQYF. The CDR3 DNA reads as TGTGCCAGCAGCCTGATTCAGGGGGCGGGCGAGCAGTACTTC.

This chain links TRBV25-1 with TRBJ2-5, with TRBD1 matching over 12 bases. CDR3 length: 15 amino acids. The ends lost 6 bases at V and 3 bases at J; junction bases unmatched: 5. Germline assignment: CDR1 MGHDK and CDR2 SYGVNS. CDR3 loop: CASSPGQGAKETQYF. The CDR3 DNA is TGTGCCAGCAGCCCGGGACAGGGGGCAAAAGAGACCCAGTACTTC. Full variable domain (rest looked up from reference TRBV25-1 and TRBJ2-5): EADIYQTPRYLVIGTGKKITLECSQTMGHDKMYWYQQDPGMELHLIHYSYGVNSTEKGDLSSESTVSRIRTEHFPLTLESARPSHTSQYLCASSPGQGAKETQYFGPGTRLLVL.